Listed below are T cell receptor beta chains from one sample, sequenced in a study of CD8 T cells in Susac syndrome. TCRdb independently ran MiXCR on the immunoSEQ multiplex PCR reads; one entry per CDR3 protein. The profile shows around 130,000 distinct CDR3 sequences, roughly 95% of them singletons. Sequencing input: CD4+ T cells from PBMCs. The receptors shown here come from a human donor in good health. Both conserved end residues are part of each CDR3. D genes are given only for firm matches. Size tells how often a clone was seen (once, few, many) or the class of an expanded clone, and some rows leave it out.

V gene	clone size	J gene	D gene	CDR3 protein	CDR3 DNA
TRBV15	-	TRBJ1-5	-	CATSRGDGNSNQPQHF	TGTGCCACCAGCAGAGGCGACGGGAACAGCAATCAGCCCCAGCATTTT
TRBV28	-	TRBJ1-2	TRBD1	CASSSGTGGGYTF	TGTGCCAGCAGTTCCGGGACAGGCGGTGGCTACACCTTC
TRBV6-5	-	TRBJ1-2	-	CASSYSFGLLERGYTF	TGTGCCAGCAGTTACTCTTTTGGTCTTCTAGAACGGGGCTACACCTTC
TRBV3-1	-	TRBJ2-3	TRBD2	CASSPGLAGGGYVTQYF	TGTGCCAGCAGCCCTGGACTAGCGGGAGGTGGTTATGTTACGCAGTATTTT
TRBV29-1	-	TRBJ2-5	-	CSARQQETQYF	TGCAGCGCCCGACAGCAAGAGACCCAGTACTTC
TRBV28	-	TRBJ2-1	-	CTSSPPSLAIGFF	TGTACCAGCAGTCCCCCCTCCCTAGCGATCGGGTTCTTC
TRBV28	-	TRBJ2-2	-	CASSRTTNTGELFF	TGTGCCAGCAGCCGGACAACGAACACCGGGGAGCTGTTTTTT
TRBV7-9	-	TRBJ1-1	-	CASSLVTDAAFF	TGTGCCAGCAGCTTAGTGACCGACGCAGCTTTCTTT
TRBV29-1	-	TRBJ1-2	TRBD1	CSVDDRGRYGYTF	TGCAGCGTTGATGACAGGGGGAGGTATGGCTACACCTTC
TRBV28	-	TRBJ1-1	TRBD1	CASRRPGTGVTEAFF	TGTGCCAGCAGGCGTCCCGGGACAGGGGTCACTGAAGCTTTCTTT
TRBV5-4	-	TRBJ2-7	TRBD2	CASSRASGSYEQYF	TGTGCCAGCTCCCGGGCTAGCGGATCCTACGAGCAGTACTTC
TRBV7-9	-	TRBJ2-5	-	CASSLAQQSQETQYF	TGTGCCAGCAGCTTAGCGCAACAGTCCCAAGAGACCCAGTACTTC
TRBV28	-	TRBJ2-6	-	CASSLVGVIVSGANVLTF	TGTGCCAGCAGTTTAGTGGGGGTAATAGTCTCTGGGGCCAACGTCCTGACTTTC
TRBV28	-	TRBJ1-1	-	CASSLTRRAFF	TGTGCCAGCAGTCTCACGCGGAGGGCTTTCTTT
TRBV6-1	-	TRBJ2-1	TRBD1	CASSERQGVINEQFF	TGTGCCAGCAGTGAAAGACAGGGGGTAATAAATGAGCAGTTCTTC
TRBV27	few	TRBJ2-1	-	CASSLEGGNEQFF	TGTGCCAGCAGTTTGGAAGGGGGCAATGAGCAGTTCTTC
TRBV18	-	TRBJ2-3	-	CASSPINTDTQYF	TGTGCCAGCTCACCTATCAACACAGATACGCAGTATTTT
TRBV28	once	TRBJ1-4	TRBD1	CASRQQGGKLFF	TGTGCCAGCAGACAACAGGGGGGAAAACTGTTTTTT
TRBV19	-	TRBJ1-5	-	CASTSSNSANQPQHF	TGTGCCAGTACCTCCTCAAACAGTGCCAATCAGCCCCAGCATTTT
TRBV20-1	-	TRBJ2-7	TRBD1	CSARDGDRSSYEQYF	TGCAGTGCTAGAGATGGGGACAGAAGTTCCTACGAGCAGTACTTC
TRBV3-1	-	TRBJ1-1	-	CASSKTAGTEAFF	TGTGCCAGCAGCAAGACAGCAGGGACTGAAGCTTTCTTT
TRBV7-2	-	TRBJ2-5	TRBD1	CASSYYRGAETQYF	TGTGCCAGCAGCTACTACAGGGGGGCAGAGACCCAGTACTTC
TRBV12-3/TRBV12-4	-	TRBJ1-1	TRBD1	CASSLIQRGWTGSKTEAFF	TGTGCCAGCAGTTTGATCCAGAGAGGGTGGACAGGTAGTAAAACTGAAGCTTTCTTT
TRBV7-2	-	TRBJ2-5	TRBD1	CASRGQGVLQETQYF	TGTGCCAGCAGGGGACAGGGCGTACTTCAAGAGACCCAGTACTTC
TRBV5-4	-	TRBJ2-2	-	CASSFRRGGGELFF	TGTGCCAGCAGCTTCAGACGTGGGGGCGGGGAGCTGTTTTTT
TRBV29-1	once	TRBJ1-2	-	CSAGQRNYGYTF	TGCAGCGCCGGACAGAGAAACTATGGCTACACCTTC
TRBV6-5	-	TRBJ2-2	TRBD1	CASSRQGWNTGELFF	TGTGCCAGCAGCCGACAGGGTTGGAACACCGGGGAGCTGTTTTTT
TRBV2	few	TRBJ2-5	TRBD2	CASSLAGGQETQYF	TGTGCCAGCAGTCTAGCGGGAGGACAAGAGACCCAGTACTTC
TRBV3-1	few	TRBJ2-2	-	CASSPYTGELFF	TGTGCCAGCAGCCCTTACACCGGGGAGCTGTTTTTT
TRBV29-1	once	TRBJ2-5	-	CSVDPGRAQETQYF	TGCAGCGTTGATCCAGGGCGGGCCCAAGAGACCCAGTACTTC
TRBV28	-	TRBJ1-1	-	CASSRWVSGGTEAFF	TGTGCCAGCAGTCGATGGGTCTCGGGGGGCACTGAAGCTTTCTTT
TRBV18	-	TRBJ1-2	TRBD1	CASSPLRMAGTGGVGYTF	TGTGCCAGCTCACCACTAAGGATGGCCGGGACAGGGGGTGTTGGCTACACCTTC
TRBV5-1	few	TRBJ1-3	-	CASSLEGTAGNTIYF	TGCGCCAGCAGCTTGGAGGGTACTGCTGGAAACACCATATATTTT